These 24 T cell receptor beta chains were all obtained from the same sample, sequenced in a study of identical twins. Using its own MiXCR run on the 5' RACE reads, TCRdb lists one record per CDR3 protein. The sample contains 1.5 million to 2 million distinct CDR3 sequences, more than 30% of which appear only once. Input material: cord blood. The origin of the receptors is a newborn girl in good health.

The V gene is TRBV28, the J gene TRBJ2-3; 7 bases are a match to TRBD2. Germline-derived CDR1 and CDR2 are MDHEN and SYDVKM. This CDR3 has 14 residues. J lost 3 bases, V lost 6 bases, and 6 bases had no gene match. The CDR3 loop reads CASRASGKTDTQYF. CDR3 in DNA: TGTGCCAGCAGGGCTAGCGGAAAAACAGATACGCAGTATTTT.

This chain links TRBV11-2 with TRBJ2-5; D ambiguous. The end of the DNA fits TRBJ2-7 better, so the J call may be wrong. This CDR3 contains 12 residues. Germline CDR1 is SGHAT and CDR2 is FQNNGV. The CDR3 DNA reads TGTGCCAGCAGCTTAGATTGGGACGAGCAGTACTTC. Translated: CASSLDWDEQYF.

This sequence joins TRBV20-1 and TRBJ2-1, with D uncertain. Germline CDR1 reads DFQATT; CDR2 reads SNEGSKA (reference sequence). The CDR3 loop spans 11 amino acids. Trimming took off 6 bases at V and 6 bases at J, with 9 bases between the two ends. The CDR3 loop reads CSAGLFNEQFF. The CDR3 DNA follows: TGCAGTGCAGGCCTATTCAATGAGCAGTTCTTC.

At least ten counts were recorded for this clonotype. The chain carries TRBV14 and TRBJ1-1; D unresolved. Trimming took off 2 bases at V and 1 base at J, with 5 bases between the two ends. The length of the CDR3 is 13 residues. The germline V gene encodes CDR1 SGHDN and CDR2 FVKESK. As DNA, the CDR3 is TGTGCCAGCAGCCAATGGGGGAACACTGAAGCTTTCTTT. Translation gives CASSQWGNTEAFF.

The chain carries TRBV7-6 and TRBJ2-1; the D is unclear. Trimming left V 1 base short and J 13 bases short, with 14 bases between. Per germline, CDR1 SGHVS and CDR2 FNYEAQ. The CDR3 length is 13 residues. The CDR3, as DNA: TGTGCCAGCAGCTTAGGAGTCTCAGAGACCCAGTTCTTC. Translating it yields CASSLGVSETQFF.

Concerning this clonotype: A read error is likely, as this CDR3 ends without the conserved phenylalanine or tryptophan. The chain links TRBV28 to TRBJ2-4, with 7 bases lining up with TRBD1. The J call is uncertain, as TRBJ2-7 better fits the DNA end. Germline V gene sequence: CDR1 MDHEN, CDR2 SYDVKM. The CDR3 sequence is 14 residues long. CDR3 coding DNA: TGTGCCAGCAGCCTCTCGACAGGGTCCTACGAGCAGTACTGC. Translated: CASSLSTGSYEQYC.

The chain is built from TRBV7-2 and TRBJ2-7, with a weak D call TRBD2 (5 bases). The CDR3 contains 18 residues. From germline, CDR1 is SGHTA and CDR2 FQGNSA. Trimming took off 1 base at V and 0 bases at J, with 19 bases between the two ends. This chain's CDR3 is CASSLDFSDPLGSYEQYF. CDR3 nucleotides: TGTGCCAGCAGCTTAGATTTTAGCGACCCCCTGGGCTCCTACGAGCAGTACTTC.

This clonotype was counted ten times or more. The rearrangement links TRBV27 to TRBJ1-1; TRBD1 matches 8 bases. CDR1 and CDR2 from the germline V gene are MNHEY and SMNVEV (reference sequence). V gave up 6 bases and J gave up 5 bases; unmatched junction bases: 5. CDR3 length: 13 amino acids. The CDR3 here is CASRLTGGTEAFF. The CDR3 bases are TGTGCCAGCAGACTAACAGGGGGGACTGAAGCTTTCTTT.

This clonotype was detected only a few times. The chain employs TRBV12-3 or TRBV12-4 and TRBJ2-2; the D gene is possibly TRBD1 (6 bases). The CDR3 contains 17 residues. V was clipped by 3 bases and J by 2 bases, with 16 bases between them. CDR3 nucleotide sequence: TGTGCCAGCAGTTTGCGGGCAGGGGTCCACAACACCGGGGAGCTGTTTTTT. It yields the protein CASSLRAGVHNTGELFF.

The chain carries TRBV7-7 and TRBJ2-3; 10 bases align to TRBD2. Germline V lookup: CDR1 SSHAT, CDR2 FNYEAQ (reference sequence). V lost 1 base and J lost 4; bases outside the gene matches: 5. The CDR3 has 16 residues. The DNA of the CDR3 is TGTGCCAGCAGCTTAGGGAGCGGGGGGGCCCCAGATACGCAGTATTTT. This codes for CASSLGSGGAPDTQYF.

This sequence joins TRBV6-1 and TRBJ2-3; no firm D call. This CDR3 has 16 residues. V dropped 1 base and J dropped 0 bases, with 11 bases sitting between them. CDR1 and CDR2 (germline): MNHNS, SASEGT. The CDR3 nucleotides are TGTGCCAGCAGTGAAGAAGGAAATCTTAGCACAGATACGCAGTATTTT. This codes for CASSEEGNLSTDTQYF.

This clonotype was counted between two and nine times. The rearrangement joins TRBV27 to TRBJ2-7, with no clear D. This CDR3 comprises 13 residues. The germline V gene has CDR1 MNHEY and CDR2 SMNVEV (reference sequence). Trimming removed 0 bases at V and 5 bases at J, with 8 bases between. For the CDR3, the DNA is TGTGCCAGCAGTTTATCGAAGGTGCACGAGCAGTACTTC. Amino acid sequence: CASSLSKVHEQYF.

The chain links TRBV24-1 to TRBJ1-6; D might be TRBD1 (6 bases). Germline loops: CDR1 KGHDR, CDR2 SFDVKD. The length of the CDR3 is 16 residues. Trimming left V 5 bases short and J 0 bases short, with 10 bases between. CDR3 sequence reads: CATSGDMSSYNSPLHF. The CDR3 DNA is TGTGCCACCAGTGGGGACATGAGCTCCTATAATTCACCCCTCCACTTT.

The chain joins TRBV12-3 or TRBV12-4 to TRBJ2-2; D remains ambiguous. This CDR3 region has 15 residues. V was shortened by 3 bases and J by 1 base, with 9 bases between the two germline ends. The CDR3 nucleotides read TGTGCCAGCAGTTTGGACGGTGTGAACACCGGGGAGCTGTTTTTT. This sequence encodes CASSLDGVNTGELFF.

The chain recombines TRBV28 with TRBJ2-7; 7 positions agree with TRBD2. CDR1 is MDHEN, CDR2 SYDVKM, per germline. The V gene end was trimmed by 7 bases and the J gene end by 0 bases; junction bases not matched to a gene: 12. There are 16 residues in the CDR3. CDR3 amino acids: CASIPEGLAASYEQYF. CDR3 nucleotides: TGTGCCAGCATCCCCGAAGGCCTAGCGGCCTCCTACGAGCAGTACTTC. The full variable domain, its missing parts supplied by reference TRBV28 and TRBJ2-7, is DVKVTQSSRYLVKRTGEKVFLECVQDMDHENMFWYRQDPGLGLRLIYFSYDVKMKEKGDIPEGYSVSREKKERFSLILESASTNQTSMYLCASIPEGLAASYEQYFGPGTRLTVT.

This chain connects TRBV3-1 to TRBJ2-7; D could derive from TRBD1 or TRBD2 (5 bases each). Trimming removed 4 bases from V and 1 base from J, with 14 bases in between. Germline V gives CDR1 LGHDT, CDR2 YNNKEL (reference sequence). The CDR3 extends over 15 amino acids. The chain's CDR3 is CASSPRLGRSYEQYF. The CDR3 bases are TGTGCCAGCAGCCCTCGTTTGGGACGGTCCTACGAGCAGTACTTC.

The chain employs TRBV28 and TRBJ1-2; TRBD1 aligns across 7 bases. The V gene end was trimmed by 4 bases and the J gene end by 8 bases; junction bases not matched to a gene: 7. CDR1 and CDR2 from the germline V gene are MDHEN and SYDVKM. CDR3 length: 13 residues. CDR3 sequence: CASSYLDRNGYTF. CDR3 nucleotides: TGTGCCAGCAGTTACCTGGACAGGAACGGCTACACCTTC.

This clonotype was detected only a few times. The chain employs TRBV29-1 and TRBJ2-7; weak D call: TRBD2 (5 bases). Germline CDR1 and CDR2: SQVTM and ANQGSEA. Trimming removed 4 bases from V and 5 bases from J, with 21 bases in between. This CDR3 has 15 amino acids. CDR3 amino acids: CSVGVQPRNSDEQYF. The CDR3, as DNA: TGCAGCGTTGGAGTACAGCCGAGGAATAGCGACGAGCAGTACTTC.

This clonotype was observed many times. The gene calls are TRBV4-2 and TRBJ2-1, with TRBD2 matching over 14 bases. Germline V gene data show CDR1 as LGHNA and CDR2 as YNFKEQ. Losses at the gene ends were 4 bases for V and 4 bases for J; bases not matched to a gene: 9. This CDR3 is 18 amino acids long. CDR3 residues: CASSRLAGGPLVYNEQFF. The CDR3 DNA is TGTGCCAGCAGCCGACTAGCGGGGGGGCCCTTGGTATACAATGAGCAGTTCTTC.

The V call is TRBV20-1, the J call TRBJ2-3; D is tentatively TRBD1 or TRBD2 (5 bases each). Germline CDR1 is DFQATT and CDR2 is SNEGSKA (reference sequence). Deletions cut 5 bases from V and 4 bases from J, with 13 bases between. This CDR3 has 13 amino acids. The CDR3 protein is CSAPLLGADTQYF. The CDR3 DNA follows: TGCAGTGCTCCGTTATTGGGGGCAGATACGCAGTATTTT.

This rearrangement joins TRBV6-5 to TRBJ2-1; the D is unclear. The J call may be mistaken, given a closer DNA end match to TRBJ2-7. CDR1 is MNHEY and CDR2 is SVGAGI in the germline V gene. The CDR3 contains 16 residues. CDR3 in amino acids: CASSYGVSLSYNEQYF. Written as DNA, the CDR3 is TGTGCCAGCAGTTACGGGGTTTCCCTCTCCTACAATGAGCAGTACTTC.

This clonotype has a handful of counts. The V and J genes are TRBV20-1 and TRBJ2-3; TRBD1 or TRBD2 may be the D gene (5 bases each). The CDR3 loop spans 13 amino acids. Deletions cut 5 bases from V and 11 bases from J, with 20 bases between. Germline V CDR1 and CDR2: DFQATT, SNEGSKA (reference sequence). The DNA of the CDR3 is TGCAGTGCTGAGGACCGGGAAAGGGGACGGCAGTATTTT. It translates to CSAEDRERGRQYF.

The CDR3 coding sequence is TGCGCCAGCAGCTTGTCTACGGGACTCTACAATGAGCAGTTCTTC. Protein product: CASSLSTGLYNEQFF. The chain combines TRBV5-1 with TRBJ2-1, with D possibly TRBD2 on 6 matching bases. Per germline, CDR1 SGHRS and CDR2 YFSETQ. This CDR3 has 15 residues. V lost 1 base and J lost 3, with 11 bases in between.

In its sample, this clonotype was seen a few times. The rearrangement links TRBV7-9 to TRBJ1-2, with 7 nucleotides matching TRBD1. CDR3 length equals 15 residues. The germline gives CDR1 SEHNR, CDR2 FQNEAQ (reference sequence). V was clipped by 1 base and J by 1 base; unmatched bases: 3. CDR3 sequence: CASSLGQGDNYGYTF. The CDR3 DNA follows: TGTGCCAGCAGCTTAGGGCAGGGGGATAACTATGGCTACACCTTC.